This T cell receptor beta chain appears in the sequencing data of a study of shared clonotypes between healthy human individuals. Donors were Caucasian adults residing in Nashville, Tennessee, USA. Concerning this clone itself: What it binds is unknown.

Germline trimming cut 4 bases from V and 8 bases from J; bases unmatched to any gene: 2. This CDR3 contains 12 residues. Germline lookup yields CDR1 SQVTM and CDR2 ANQGSEA. General study results and limits: Investigators expected sequencing depth to affect clonotype sharing among donors.

Ten immunoSEQ deep assay plates were used to sequence unsorted PBMC DNA. TCRdb's table, derived via immunoSEQ multiplex PCR, lists solely in-frame clones and lacks some. Of fewer than 650,000 clones detected, less than 80% appear once; the ten largest clones hold under 15%. The chain has TRBV29-1 and TRBJ1-3; TRBD1 agrees at 10 bases. The sequence was obtained from a woman between 40 and 55 years old in good health. Some clones in this sample may be carry-over from other donors' samples. The specimen sequenced was PBMCs. The CDR3 reads CSVVGQGDTIYF. The CDR3 nucleotides read TGCAGCGTTGTCGGACAGGGGGACACCATATATTTT.